The clone carrying this TCR beta chain has ten or more counts. Its antigen is undetermined. Combining a sample-barcoded 5' primer with a J-beta primer mix, a second PCR ran for roughly 6 to 12 cycles. All samples gave at least 2.5 million CDR3-containing paired-end reads. MiXCR was run by TCRdb on the 5' RACE reads, yielding one entry per CDR3 protein. The data show around 900,000 distinct CDR3 sequences, more than 25% seen once. This record comes from a study of blood T cells in healthy people across ages. Overall study findings and caveats: Compared with aged donors, long-lived donors showed fewer expanded clones, suggesting selection.

Extraction of total RNA produced a minimum of 5 micrograms from each sample. CDR3 length: 12 residues. Source material: blood. This chain links TRBV3-2 with TRBJ2-7; TRBD1 is the table's D call and was not checked against the DNA. TRBV3-2 is recorded as a pseudogene. This clonotype was obtained from an elderly woman in good health. The CDR3 loop reads CAWDRGSYEQYF. In nucleotides, the CDR3 is TGTGCCTGGGACAGGGGTTCCTACGAGCAGTACTTC.